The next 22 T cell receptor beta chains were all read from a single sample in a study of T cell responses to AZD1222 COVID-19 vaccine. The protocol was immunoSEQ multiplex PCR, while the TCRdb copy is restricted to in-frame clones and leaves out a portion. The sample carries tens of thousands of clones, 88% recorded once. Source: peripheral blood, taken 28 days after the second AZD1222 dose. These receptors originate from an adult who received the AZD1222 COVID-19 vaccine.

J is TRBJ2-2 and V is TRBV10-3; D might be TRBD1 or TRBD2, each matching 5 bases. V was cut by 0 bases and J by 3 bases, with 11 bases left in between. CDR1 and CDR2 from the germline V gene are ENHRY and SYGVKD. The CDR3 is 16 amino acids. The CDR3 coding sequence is TGTGCCATCAGTGAGTCGAGGGGTGAACACACCGGGGAGCTGTTTTTT. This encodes CAISESRGEHTGELFF.

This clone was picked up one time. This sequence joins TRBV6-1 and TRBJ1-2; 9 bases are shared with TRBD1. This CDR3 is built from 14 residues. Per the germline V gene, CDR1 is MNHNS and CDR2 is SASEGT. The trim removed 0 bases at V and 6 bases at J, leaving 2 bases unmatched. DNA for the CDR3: TGTGCCAGCAGTGAAGCGGACAGGGGAAATGGCTACACCTTC. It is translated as CASSEADRGNGYTF.

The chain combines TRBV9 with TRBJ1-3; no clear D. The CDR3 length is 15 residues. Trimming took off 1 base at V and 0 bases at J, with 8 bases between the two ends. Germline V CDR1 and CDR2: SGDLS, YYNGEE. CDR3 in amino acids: CASSVNSNSGNTIYF. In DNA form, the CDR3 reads TGTGCCAGCAGCGTAAACAGCAACTCTGGAAACACCATATATTTT.

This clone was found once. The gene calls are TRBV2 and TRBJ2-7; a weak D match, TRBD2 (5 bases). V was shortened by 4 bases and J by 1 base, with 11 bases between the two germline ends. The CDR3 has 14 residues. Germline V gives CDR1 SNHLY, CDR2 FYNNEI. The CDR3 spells CASSGRALSYEQYF. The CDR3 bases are TGTGCCAGCAGTGGGCGGGCCTTATCCTACGAGCAGTACTTC.

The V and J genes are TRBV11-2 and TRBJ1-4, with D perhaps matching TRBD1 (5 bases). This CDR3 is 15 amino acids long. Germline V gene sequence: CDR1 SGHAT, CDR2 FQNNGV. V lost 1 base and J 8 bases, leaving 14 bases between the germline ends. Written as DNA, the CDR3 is TGTGCCAGCAGCTTAGGGCTAAGCGACAGAGAAAAACTGTTTTTT. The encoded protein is CASSLGLSDREKLFF.

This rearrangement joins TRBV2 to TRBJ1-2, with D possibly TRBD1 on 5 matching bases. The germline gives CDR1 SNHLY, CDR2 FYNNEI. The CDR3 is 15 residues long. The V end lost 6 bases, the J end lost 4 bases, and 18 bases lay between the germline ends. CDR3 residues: CASRLISGTPYGYTF. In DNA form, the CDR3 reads TGTGCCAGCAGATTAATCTCCGGGACTCCCTATGGCTACACCTTC. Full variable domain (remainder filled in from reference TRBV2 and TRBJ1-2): EPEVTQTPSHQVTQMGQEVILRCVPISNHLYFYWYRQILGQKVEFLVSFYNNEISEKSEIFDDQFSVERPDGSNFTLKIRSTKLEDSAMYFCASRLISGTPYGYTFGSGTRLTVV.

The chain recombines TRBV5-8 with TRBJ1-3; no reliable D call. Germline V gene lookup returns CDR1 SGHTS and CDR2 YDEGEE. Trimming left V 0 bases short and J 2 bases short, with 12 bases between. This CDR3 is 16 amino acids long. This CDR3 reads CASSLAWIAAGNTIYF. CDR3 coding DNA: TGTGCCAGCAGCTTGGCCTGGATAGCCGCTGGAAACACCATATATTTT.

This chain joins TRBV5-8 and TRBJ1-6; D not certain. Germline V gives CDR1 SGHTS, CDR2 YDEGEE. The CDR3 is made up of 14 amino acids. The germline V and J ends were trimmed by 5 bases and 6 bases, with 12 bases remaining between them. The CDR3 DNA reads TGTGCCAGCAGACGACTGCCCGGTAATTCACCCCTCCACTTT. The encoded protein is CASRRLPGNSPLHF.

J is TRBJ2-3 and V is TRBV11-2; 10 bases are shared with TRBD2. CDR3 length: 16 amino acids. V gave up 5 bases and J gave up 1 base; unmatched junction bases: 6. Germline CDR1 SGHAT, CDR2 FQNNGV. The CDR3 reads CASSRDGLAGTDTQYF. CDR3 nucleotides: TGTGCCAGCAGCCGTGACGGACTAGCGGGCACAGATACGCAGTATTTT. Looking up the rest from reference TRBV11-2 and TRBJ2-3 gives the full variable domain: EAGVAQSPRYKIIEKRQSVAFWCNPISGHATLYWYQQILGQGPKLLIQFQNNGVVDDSQLPKDRFSAERLKGVDSTLKIQPAKLEDSAVYLCASSRDGLAGTDTQYFGPGTRLTVL.

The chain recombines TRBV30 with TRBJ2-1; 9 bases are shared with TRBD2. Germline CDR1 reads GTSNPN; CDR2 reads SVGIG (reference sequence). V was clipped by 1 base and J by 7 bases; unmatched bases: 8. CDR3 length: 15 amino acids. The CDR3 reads CAWSALSGRLNEQFF. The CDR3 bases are TGTGCCTGGAGTGCTCTAAGCGGGAGGTTGAATGAGCAGTTCTTC.

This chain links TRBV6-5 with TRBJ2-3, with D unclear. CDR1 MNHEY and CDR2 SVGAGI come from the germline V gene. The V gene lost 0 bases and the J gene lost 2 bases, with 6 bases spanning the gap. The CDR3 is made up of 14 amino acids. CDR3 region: CASSYSRITDTQYF. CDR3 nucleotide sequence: TGTGCCAGCAGTTACTCTAGAATCACAGATACGCAGTATTTT.

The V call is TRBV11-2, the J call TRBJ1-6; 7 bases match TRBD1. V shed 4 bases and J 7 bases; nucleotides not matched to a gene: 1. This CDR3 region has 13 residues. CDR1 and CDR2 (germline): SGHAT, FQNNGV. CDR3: CASSSTGNSPLHF. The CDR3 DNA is TGTGCCAGCAGCTCGACAGGGAATTCACCCCTCCACTTT.

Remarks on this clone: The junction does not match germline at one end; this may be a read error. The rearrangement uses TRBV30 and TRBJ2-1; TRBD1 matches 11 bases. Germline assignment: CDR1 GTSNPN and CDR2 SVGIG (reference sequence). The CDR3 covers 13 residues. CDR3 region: CALSPGTGGEQFF. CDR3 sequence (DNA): TGTGCCTTGAGTCCCGGGACAGGGGGTGAGCAGTTCTTC.

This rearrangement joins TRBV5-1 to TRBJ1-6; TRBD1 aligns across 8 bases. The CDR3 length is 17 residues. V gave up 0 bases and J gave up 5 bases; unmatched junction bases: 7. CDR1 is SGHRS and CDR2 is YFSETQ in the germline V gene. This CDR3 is CASSLAYGDRNNSPLHF. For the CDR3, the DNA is TGCGCCAGCAGCTTGGCTTATGGGGACAGGAATAATTCACCCCTCCACTTT. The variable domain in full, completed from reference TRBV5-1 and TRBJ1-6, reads KAGVTQTPRYLIKTRGQQVTLSCSPISGHRSVSWYQQTPGQGLQFLFEYFSETQRNKGNFPGRFSGRQFSNSRSEMNVSTLELGDSALYLCASSLAYGDRNNSPLHFGNGTRLTVT.

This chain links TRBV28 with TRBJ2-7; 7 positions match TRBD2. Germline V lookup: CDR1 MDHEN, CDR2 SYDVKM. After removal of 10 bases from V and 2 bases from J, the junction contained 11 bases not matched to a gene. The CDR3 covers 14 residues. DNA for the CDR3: TGTGCCACCGACTCCACTAGCGAGCCCTACGAGCAGTACTTC. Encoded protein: CATDSTSEPYEQYF.

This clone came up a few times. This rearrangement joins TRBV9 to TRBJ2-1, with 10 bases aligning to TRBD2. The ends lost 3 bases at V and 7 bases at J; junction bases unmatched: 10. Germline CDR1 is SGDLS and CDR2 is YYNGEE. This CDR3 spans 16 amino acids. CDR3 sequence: CASSANLAGAWNEQFF. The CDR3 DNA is TGTGCCAGCAGCGCGAACCTAGCGGGAGCATGGAATGAGCAGTTCTTC.

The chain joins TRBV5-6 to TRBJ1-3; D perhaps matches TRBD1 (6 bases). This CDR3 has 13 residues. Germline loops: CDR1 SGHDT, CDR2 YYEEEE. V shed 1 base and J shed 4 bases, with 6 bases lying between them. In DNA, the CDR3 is TGTGCCAGCAGCTTGCAGGGGGGAAACACCATATATTTT. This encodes CASSLQGGNTIYF.

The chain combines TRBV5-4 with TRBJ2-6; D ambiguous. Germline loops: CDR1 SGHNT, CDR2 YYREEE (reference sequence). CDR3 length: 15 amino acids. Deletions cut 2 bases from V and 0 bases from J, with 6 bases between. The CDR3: CASSFSYSGANVLTF. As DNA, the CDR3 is TGTGCCAGCAGCTTTAGTTACTCTGGGGCCAACGTCCTGACTTTC.

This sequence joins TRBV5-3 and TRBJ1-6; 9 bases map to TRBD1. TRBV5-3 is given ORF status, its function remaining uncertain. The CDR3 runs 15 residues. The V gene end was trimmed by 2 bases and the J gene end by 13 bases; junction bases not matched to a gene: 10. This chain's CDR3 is CARSLYRGPFQPLHF. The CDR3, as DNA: TGTGCCAGAAGCTTATACAGGGGGCCCTTCCAGCCCCTCCACTTT.

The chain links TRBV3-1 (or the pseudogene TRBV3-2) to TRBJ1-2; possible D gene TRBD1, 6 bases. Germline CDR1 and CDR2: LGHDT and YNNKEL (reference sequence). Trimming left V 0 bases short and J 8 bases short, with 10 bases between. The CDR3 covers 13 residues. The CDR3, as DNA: TGTGCCAGCAGCCAAGACAGGGGCCAAGGCTACACCTTC. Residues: CASSQDRGQGYTF.

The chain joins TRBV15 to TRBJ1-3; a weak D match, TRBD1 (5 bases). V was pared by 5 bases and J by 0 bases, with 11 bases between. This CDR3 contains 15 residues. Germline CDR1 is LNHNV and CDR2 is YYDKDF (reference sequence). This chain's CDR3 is CATSVSTVSGNTIYF. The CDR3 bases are TGTGCCACCAGCGTCTCGACAGTCTCTGGAAACACCATATATTTT.

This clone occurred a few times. The CDR3 DNA sequence: TGTGCCAGTAGTCGTGTAGCGGGAGAGGTTCCTCTCGAGCAGTACTTC. Residues: CASSRVAGEVPLEQYF. The V call is TRBV19, the J call TRBJ2-7; 9 bases are shared with TRBD2. The CDR3 covers 16 residues. The V segment lost 5 bases and the J segment 6 bases; nucleotides outside the gene matches: 14. Germline V gene lookup returns CDR1 LNHDA and CDR2 SQIVND (reference sequence).